This is a list of T cell receptor beta chains from one sample in a study of Tregs in tolerant kidney transplant recipients. Sequencing used immunoSEQ multiplex PCR; TCRdb keeps in-frame clones, though not all of them. The sample has tens of thousands of clones, 91% seen once. Material: Tregs from blood. Receptor source: a human donor in good health. CDR3s include the opening cysteine and the closing phenylalanine or tryptophan. D genes are given only for firm matches. Expanded clones get a size class; other rows say once, few or many, or leave the size out.

CDR3	DNA	D	J	size	V
CSVAGGGDPDTQYF	TGCAGCGTTGCTGGCGGGGGGGACCCAGATACGCAGTATTTT	TRBD2	TRBJ2-3	NA	TRBV29-1
CASSRDRDYGYTF	TGTGCCAGCAGCCGGGACAGGGACTATGGCTACACCTTC	TRBD1	TRBJ1-2	once	TRBV7-6
CASSPTGPGTGGRVNTF	TGTGCCAGCTCACCAACAGGCCCCGGGACAGGGGGACGGGTTAACACCTTC	TRBD1	TRBJ1-2	NA	TRBV18
CASGQGRTNEKLFF	TGTGCTAGTGGACAGGGGCGGACTAATGAAAAACTGTTTTTT	TRBD1	TRBJ1-4	NA	TRBV12-5
CASSSRGSGNTIYF	TGTGCCAGCAGTAGCAGGGGGAGCGGAAACACCATATATTTT	TRBD1	TRBJ1-3	NA	TRBV9
CASRQMNTGELFF	TGTGCCAGCAGACAGATGAACACCGGGGAGCTGTTTTTT	NA	TRBJ2-2	NA	TRBV25-1
CASSSDRYARQETQYF	TGTGCCAGCAGCTCGGACCGCTATGCGAGGCAAGAGACCCAGTACTTC	NA	TRBJ2-5	NA	TRBV5-4
CASKPGYTEAFF	TGTGCCAGTAAACCGGGATACACTGAAGCTTTCTTT	NA	TRBJ1-1	NA	TRBV18
CASSLHRGDEKLFF	TGTGCCAGCTCACTACACAGGGGGGATGAAAAACTGTTTTTT	TRBD1	TRBJ1-4	NA	TRBV18
CASGRLAGQSYNEQFF	TGTGCCAGCGGCCGATTAGCGGGTCAATCCTACAATGAGCAGTTCTTC	TRBD2	TRBJ2-1	NA	TRBV7-6
CASSLASLGNTIYF	TGTGCCAGCAGCTTAGCTTCCCTCGGAAACACCATATATTTT	NA	TRBJ1-3	NA	TRBV11-2
CASSKGPGGYGYTF	TGTGCCAGCAGCAAAGGCCCAGGGGGCTATGGCTACACCTTC	NA	TRBJ1-2	NA	TRBV21-1
CASSLLRTRRSSYEQYF	TGCGCCAGCAGCCTCCTAAGGACTAGGAGAAGCTCCTACGAGCAGTACTTC	TRBD2	TRBJ2-7	NA	TRBV5-1
CASRSAGGRETQYF	TGTGCCAGCAGGTCAGCGGGGGGGCGAGAGACCCAGTACTTC	TRBD2	TRBJ2-5	NA	TRBV6-5
CASSLRGLVTETQYF	TGTGCCAGCAGCTTACGGGGACTAGTTACAGAGACCCAGTACTTC	TRBD2	TRBJ2-5	once	TRBV7-7
CASRFSGEETQYF	TGTGCCAGCAGATTTAGCGGAGAAGAGACCCAGTACTTC	NA	TRBJ2-5	NA	TRBV5-4
CASSSSDRVVEQYF	TGTGCCAGCAGTTCCTCGGACAGGGTCGTCGAGCAGTACTTC	TRBD1	TRBJ2-7	NA	TRBV27
CASSLAPLGTGVDYEQYF	TGCGCCAGCAGCTTGGCCCCCCTTGGTACGGGAGTCGATTACGAGCAGTACTTC	NA	TRBJ2-7	NA	TRBV5-1
CASRQTRAHNEQFF	TGTGCCAGCCGCCAGACCCGGGCCCACAATGAGCAGTTCTTC	NA	TRBJ2-1	NA	TRBV11-1
CASSQDLSSGWNTEAFF	TGCGCCAGCAGCCAAGATCTATCCTCAGGGTGGAACACTGAAGCTTTCTTT	NA	TRBJ1-1	NA	TRBV4-1
CATSRDPARSYGYTF	TGTGCCACCAGCAGAGATCCGGCCAGGTCCTATGGCTACACCTTC	NA	TRBJ1-2	NA	TRBV15
CASSNTQETQYF	TGTGCCAGCAGCAATACTCAAGAGACCCAGTACTTC	NA	TRBJ2-5	NA	TRBV7-9
CASSLAGVEGYF	TGCGCCAGCAGCTTGGCCGGAGTAGAAGGGTACTTC	NA	TRBJ2-7	NA	TRBV5-1
CKPGGYEQYF	TGCAAGCCAGGGGGCTACGAGCAGTACTTC	TRBD1	TRBJ2-7	NA	TRBV20-1
CASSNNYGYTF	TGTGCCAGCAGCAATAACTATGGCTACACCTTC	NA	TRBJ1-2	few	TRBV7-8
CASSVLPTYEQYF	TGTGCCAGCAGTGTCTTGCCGACCTACGAGCAGTACTTC	NA	TRBJ2-7	NA	TRBV2
CASSQQTGDYGYTF	TGCGCCAGCAGCCAGCAGACAGGGGACTATGGCTACACCTTC	TRBD1	TRBJ1-2	NA	TRBV4-1
CASSLVGNSPLHF	TGTGCCAGCAGCTTGGTAGGGAACTCACCCCTCCACTTT	NA	TRBJ1-6	NA	TRBV5-5
CASSSGQTSYNEQFF	TGTGCCAGCAGCTCTGGACAGACTTCCTACAATGAGCAGTTCTTC	NA	TRBJ2-1	NA	TRBV13
CASSLGAGPPLWEQYF	TGCGCCAGCAGCCTCGGAGCTGGGCCGCCTCTCTGGGAGCAGTACTTC	NA	TRBJ2-7	once	TRBV5-1
CASSLLGGGVQYF	TGTGCCAGCAGTTTATTAGGGGGAGGGGTGCAGTACTTC	NA	TRBJ2-7	NA	TRBV27
CATSREGNSPLHF	TGTGCCACCAGCAGAGAGGGGAATTCACCCCTCCACTTT	NA	TRBJ1-6	NA	TRBV15
CASSQSDPWTRDEQYF	TGCGCCAGCAGTCAATCGGACCCCTGGACACGAGACGAGCAGTACTTC	NA	TRBJ2-7	NA	TRBV23-1
CASSVGPAYRNTGELFF	TGTGCCAGCAGCGTAGGCCCTGCATACAGGAACACCGGGGAGCTGTTTTTT	NA	TRBJ2-2	few	TRBV9
CAGSPRLGTYGYTF	TGTGCCGGCAGTCCCCGGCTCGGGACTTATGGCTACACCTTC	NA	TRBJ1-2	NA	TRBV6-6
CASSRPGHRNYGYTF	TGTGCCAGCAGCCGGCCGGGCCACCGTAACTATGGCTACACCTTC	NA	TRBJ1-2	once	TRBV7-9
CAIQGRTTPEAFF	TGTGCCATACAGGGGAGGACAACTCCTGAAGCTTTCTTT	TRBD1	TRBJ1-1	NA	TRBV2
CSVGPDRGSPLHF	TGCAGCGTTGGGCCGGACAGAGGGTCACCCCTCCACTTT	NA	TRBJ1-6	NA	TRBV29-1
CASTSTGSGYTF	TGTGCCAGCACCTCGACAGGGAGTGGCTACACCTTC	TRBD1	TRBJ1-2	NA	TRBV6-6
CATRVRAAYNSPLHF	TGTGCCACCAGGGTCCGGGCTGCCTATAATTCACCCCTCCACTTT	NA	TRBJ1-6	NA	TRBV27
CASSEEGGSERYF	TGTGCCAGCAGTGAAGAGGGGGGCAGCGAGCGGTACTTC	NA	TRBJ2-7	NA	TRBV2